Given below is one TCR beta chain in context. This specimen includes other DNA sequences encoding the same CDR3. These data belong to a study of blood T cell repertoires in COVID-19. Turning to the study itself: From the United States, Italy and Spain came samples of acute and convalescent COVID-19. T cells, B-cell-depleted T cells, or PBMCs supplied cDNA or gDNA.

Measured with immunoSEQ multiplex PCR; TCRdb has only the in-frame clones, and not every one. The table has roughly 300,000 clones, more than 85% seen once; the top ten hold about 2.2%. The CDR3 consists of 13 residues. After removal of 3 bases from V and 4 bases from J, the junction contained 1 base not matched to a gene. Germline CDR1 is GTSNPN and CDR2 is SVGIG (reference sequence). Patients from Seattle were sampled longitudinally, starting during active infection. This chain links TRBV30 with TRBJ1-5, with 9 bases fitting TRBD1. The source of this sequence is a woman under 40 with COVID-19, enrolled during active disease. Source material: peripheral blood. The DNA of the CDR3 is TGTGCCTGGAGGACAGGGGGAAATCAGCCCCAGCATTTT. Its protein product is CAWRTGGNQPQHF.